Below are 5 T cell receptor beta chains sequenced from a single sample in a study of blood T cell repertoires in COVID-19. TCRdb keeps only in-frame clones here, not all; method: immunoSEQ multiplex PCR. Here the sample spans under 300,000 clones, over 70% being singletons. The sequenced sample consisted of PBMCs or T cells enriched from blood (not recorded which). The receptors shown here come from a woman between 35 and 50 years old who had been exposed to COVID-19.

V is TRBV4-3 and J is TRBJ2-3, with 10 bases aligning to TRBD1. The CDR3 spans 15 residues. Trimming took 6 bases from V and 3 from J; bases not matched to a gene: 6. Germline loops: CDR1 LGHNA, CDR2 YSLEER. Written as DNA, the CDR3 is TGCGCCAGCAGACCCGACAGGGGGCTTACAGATACGCAGTATTTT. Protein product: CASRPDRGLTDTQYF.

This chain uses TRBV4-3 with TRBJ2-1, with D hard to call. Germline lookup yields CDR1 LGHNA and CDR2 YSLEER. Trimming removed 0 bases from V and 6 bases from J, with 3 bases in between. This CDR3 has 12 residues. CDR3 DNA sequence: TGCGCCAGCAGCCAAGATCGCAATGAGCAGTTCTTC. Protein product: CASSQDRNEQFF.

V gene TRBV4-2 combines with J gene TRBJ1-6, with 8 bases fitting TRBD1. Per the germline V gene, CDR1 is LGHNA and CDR2 is YNFKEQ. V shed 4 bases and J 7 bases; nucleotides not matched to a gene: 6. The CDR3 has 15 amino acids. This chain's CDR3 is CASSRTTGANSPLHF. The CDR3, as DNA: TGTGCCAGCAGCCGAACGACAGGGGCCAATTCACCCCTCCACTTT.

The chain is built from TRBV18 and TRBJ2-2, with D possibly matching TRBD2 (7 bases). V lost 6 bases and J lost 6, with 17 bases in between. The CDR3 extends over 15 amino acids. CDR1 and CDR2 (germline): KGHSH, LQKENI. In DNA form, the CDR3 reads TGTGCCAGCTCCTCTGCGGGGGCCCCCGCCGGGGAGCTGTTTTTT. Protein: CASSSAGAPAGELFF.

The chain links TRBV5-6 to TRBJ2-1, with D possibly being TRBD1 (5 bases). The ends were cut back, 4 bases at V and 5 bases at J, with 13 bases in the middle. The CDR3 contains 14 residues. Looked up from germline, CDR1 is SGHDT and CDR2 is YYEEEE. The CDR3 coding sequence is TGTGCCAGCAGCCTAAGGACATTTGACAATGAGCAGTTCTTC. It is translated as CASSLRTFDNEQFF.